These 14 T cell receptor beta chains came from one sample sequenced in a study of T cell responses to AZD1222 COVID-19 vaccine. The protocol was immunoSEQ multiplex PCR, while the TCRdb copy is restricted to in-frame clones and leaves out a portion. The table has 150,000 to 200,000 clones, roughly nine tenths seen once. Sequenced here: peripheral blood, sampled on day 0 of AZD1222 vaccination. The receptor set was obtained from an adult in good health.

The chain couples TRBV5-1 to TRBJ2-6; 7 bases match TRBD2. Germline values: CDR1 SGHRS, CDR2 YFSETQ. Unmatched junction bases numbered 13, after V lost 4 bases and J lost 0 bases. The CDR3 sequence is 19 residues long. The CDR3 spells CASSLRTGGPSSGANVLTF. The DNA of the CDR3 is TGCGCCAGCAGCCTACGGACGGGAGGCCCGAGCTCTGGGGCCAACGTCCTGACTTTC.

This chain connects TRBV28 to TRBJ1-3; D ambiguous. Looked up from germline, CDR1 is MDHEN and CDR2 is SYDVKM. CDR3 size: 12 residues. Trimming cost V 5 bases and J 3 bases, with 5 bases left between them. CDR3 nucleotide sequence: TGTGCCAGCAGTCCCGTTGGAAACACCATATATTTT. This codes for CASSPVGNTIYF.

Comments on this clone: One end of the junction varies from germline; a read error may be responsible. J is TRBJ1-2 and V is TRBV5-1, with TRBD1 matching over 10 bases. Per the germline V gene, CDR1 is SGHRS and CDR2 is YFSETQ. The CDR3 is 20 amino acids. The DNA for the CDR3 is TGCGCCAGCACCTTGTTCCCCCCCAGGATGACAGGGGGCGTATTTGGTGGCTACACCTTC. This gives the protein CASTLFPPRMTGGVFGGYTF.

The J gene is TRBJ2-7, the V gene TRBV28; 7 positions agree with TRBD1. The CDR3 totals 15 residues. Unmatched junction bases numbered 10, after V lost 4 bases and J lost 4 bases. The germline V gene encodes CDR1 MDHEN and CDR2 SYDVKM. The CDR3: CASSSPGQMKYEQYF. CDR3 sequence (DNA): TGTGCCAGCAGTTCGCCGGGACAGATGAAGTACGAGCAGTACTTC. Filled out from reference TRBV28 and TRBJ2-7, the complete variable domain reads DVKVTQSSRYLVKRTGEKVFLECVQDMDHENMFWYRQDPGLGLRLIYFSYDVKMKEKGDIPEGYSVSREKKERFSLILESASTNQTSMYLCASSSPGQMKYEQYFGPGTRLTVT.

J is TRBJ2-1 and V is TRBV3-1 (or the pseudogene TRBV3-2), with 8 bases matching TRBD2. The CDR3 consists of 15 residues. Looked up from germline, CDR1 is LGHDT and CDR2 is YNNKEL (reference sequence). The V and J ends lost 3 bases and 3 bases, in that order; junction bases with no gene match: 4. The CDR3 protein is CASSQSGSGYNEQFF. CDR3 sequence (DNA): TGTGCCAGCAGCCAGAGCGGGAGTGGCTACAATGAGCAGTTCTTC.

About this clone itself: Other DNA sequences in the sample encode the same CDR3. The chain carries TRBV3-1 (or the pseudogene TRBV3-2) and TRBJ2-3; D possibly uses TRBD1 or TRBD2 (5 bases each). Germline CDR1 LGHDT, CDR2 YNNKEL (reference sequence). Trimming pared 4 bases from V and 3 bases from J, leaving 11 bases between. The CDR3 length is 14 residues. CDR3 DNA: TGTGCCAGCAGCCGGGGCCGGGGAACAGATACGCAGTATTTT. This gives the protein CASSRGRGTDTQYF.

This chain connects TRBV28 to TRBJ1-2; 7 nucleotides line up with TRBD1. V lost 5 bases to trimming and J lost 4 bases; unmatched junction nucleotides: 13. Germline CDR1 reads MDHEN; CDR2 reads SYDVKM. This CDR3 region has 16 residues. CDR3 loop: CASSGGPGQTTYGYTF. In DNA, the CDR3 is TGTGCCAGCAGTGGGGGCCCGGGACAGACCACCTATGGCTACACCTTC.

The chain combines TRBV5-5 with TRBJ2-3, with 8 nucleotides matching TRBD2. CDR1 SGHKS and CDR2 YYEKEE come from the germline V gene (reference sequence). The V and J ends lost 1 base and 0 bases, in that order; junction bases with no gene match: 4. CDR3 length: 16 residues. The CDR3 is CASSLLPGGSTDTQYF. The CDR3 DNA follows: TGTGCCAGCAGCTTGTTACCGGGAGGGAGCACAGATACGCAGTATTTT. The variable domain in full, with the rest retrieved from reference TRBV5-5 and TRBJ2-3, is DAGVTQSPTHLIKTRGQQVTLRCSPISGHKSVSWYQQVLGQGPQFIFQYYEKEERGRGNFPDRFSARQFPNYSSELNVNALLLGDSALYLCASSLLPGGSTDTQYFGPGTRLTVL.

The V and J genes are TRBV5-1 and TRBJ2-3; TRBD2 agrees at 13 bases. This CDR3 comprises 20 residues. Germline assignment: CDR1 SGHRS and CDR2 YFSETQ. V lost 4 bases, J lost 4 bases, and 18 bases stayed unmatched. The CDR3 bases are TGCGCCAGCAGCACCCCGTCTAGGGGGACTAGCGGGGCACCGGCAGATACGCAGTATTTT. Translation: CASSTPSRGTSGAPADTQYF.

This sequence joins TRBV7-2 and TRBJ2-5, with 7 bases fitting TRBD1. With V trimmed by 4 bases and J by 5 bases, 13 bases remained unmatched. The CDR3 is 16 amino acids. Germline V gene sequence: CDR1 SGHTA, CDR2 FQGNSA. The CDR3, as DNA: TGTGCCAGCAGCTCTGGGGACAGCCTTGGTGGGGAGACCCAGTACTTC. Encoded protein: CASSSGDSLGGETQYF.

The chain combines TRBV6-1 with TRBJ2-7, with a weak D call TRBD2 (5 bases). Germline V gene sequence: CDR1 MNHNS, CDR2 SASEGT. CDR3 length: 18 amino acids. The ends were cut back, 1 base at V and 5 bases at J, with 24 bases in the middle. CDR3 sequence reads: CASSEDKGTAAGSDEQYF. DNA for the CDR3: TGTGCCAGCAGTGAAGATAAGGGCACTGCTGCGGGTTCGGACGAGCAGTACTTC.

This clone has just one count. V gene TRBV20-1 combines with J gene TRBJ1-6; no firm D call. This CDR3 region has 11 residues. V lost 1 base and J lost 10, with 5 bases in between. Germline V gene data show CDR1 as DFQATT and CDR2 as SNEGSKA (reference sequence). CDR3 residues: CSARAGSPLHF. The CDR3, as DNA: TGCAGTGCTAGAGCAGGCTCACCCCTCCACTTT.

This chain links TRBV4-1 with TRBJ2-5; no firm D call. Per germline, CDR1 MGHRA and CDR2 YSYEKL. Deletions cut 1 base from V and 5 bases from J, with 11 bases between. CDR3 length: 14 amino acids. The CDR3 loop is CASSQGQVGETQYF. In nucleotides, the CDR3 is TGCGCCAGCAGCCAAGGGCAGGTGGGGGAGACCCAGTACTTC.

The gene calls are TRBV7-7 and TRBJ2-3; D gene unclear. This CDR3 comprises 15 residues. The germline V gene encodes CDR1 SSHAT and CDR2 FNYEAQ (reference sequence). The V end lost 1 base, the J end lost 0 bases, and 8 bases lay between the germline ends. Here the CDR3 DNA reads TGTGCCAGCAGCTTAGGACTGCTTAGCACAGATACGCAGTATTTT. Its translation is CASSLGLLSTDTQYF.